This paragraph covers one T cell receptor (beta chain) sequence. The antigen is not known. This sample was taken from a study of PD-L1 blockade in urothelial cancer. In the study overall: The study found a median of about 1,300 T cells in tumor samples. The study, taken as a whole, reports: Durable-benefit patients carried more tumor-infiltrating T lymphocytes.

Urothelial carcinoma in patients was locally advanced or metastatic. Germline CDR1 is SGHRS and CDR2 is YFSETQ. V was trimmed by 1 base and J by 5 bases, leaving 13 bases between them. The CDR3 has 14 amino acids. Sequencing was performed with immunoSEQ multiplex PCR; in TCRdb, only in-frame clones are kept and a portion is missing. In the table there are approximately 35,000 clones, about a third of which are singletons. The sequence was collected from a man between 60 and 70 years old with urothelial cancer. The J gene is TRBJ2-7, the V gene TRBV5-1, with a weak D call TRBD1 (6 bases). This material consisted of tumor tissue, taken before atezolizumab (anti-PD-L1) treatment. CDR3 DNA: TGCGCCAGCAGCTTGTTCGGCAGGGGTGACGAGCAGTACTTC. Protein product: CASSLFGRGDEQYF.